Listed here are 21 T cell receptor beta chains from one sample, sequenced in a study of blood T cell repertoires in COVID-19. Sequencing used immunoSEQ multiplex PCR; TCRdb keeps in-frame clones, though not all of them. The repertoire holds approximately 220,000 clones, with 90% as singletons. What was sequenced was PBMCs or T cells enriched from blood (not recorded which). These receptor sequences come from a man aged 30-40 years who had recovered from COVID-19.

V usage is TRBV10-1 and J usage is TRBJ2-3, with TRBD2 matching 9 bases. The germline gives CDR1 WNHNN, CDR2 SYGVQD (reference sequence). The ends lost 2 bases at V and 7 bases at J; junction bases unmatched: 10. The CDR3 consists of 16 residues. The CDR3 here is CASSEGGGRAANTQYF. The CDR3 nucleotides are TGCGCCAGCAGTGAGGGTGGCGGGAGGGCCGCAAATACGCAGTATTTT.

This chain joins TRBV9 and TRBJ2-1; D is undetermined. The CDR3 consists of 11 residues. Trimming cost V 0 bases and J 8 bases, with 3 bases left between them. Germline CDR1 reads SGDLS; CDR2 reads YYNGEE. The CDR3 spells CASSVADEQFF. The CDR3 nucleotides are TGTGCCAGCAGCGTAGCTGATGAGCAGTTCTTC.

This clone has just a few counts. This rearrangement joins TRBV10-2 to TRBJ2-7; the D gene is possibly TRBD2 (5 bases). CDR3 length equals 13 residues. Germline CDR1 reads WSHSY; CDR2 reads SAAADI. The ends were cut back, 4 bases at V and 3 bases at J, with 10 bases in the middle. The CDR3 reads CASSGRLFYEQYF. CDR3 coding DNA: TGCGCCAGCAGTGGGAGGCTCTTCTACGAGCAGTACTTC.

The CDR3 bases are TGCGCCAGCAGCCAAGTGCCCCCGGCCCTCCACTTT. This encodes CASSQVPPALHF. This sequence joins TRBV4-1 and TRBJ1-6, with D uncertain. The germline CDR1 and CDR2 sequences are MGHRA and YSYEKL. Trimming removed 1 base at V and 14 bases at J, with 9 bases between. The CDR3 sequence is 12 residues long.

The CDR3: CASSLDIAGGMGEQYF. As DNA, the CDR3 is TGTGCCAGCAGCTTAGATATTGCGGGAGGGATGGGGGAGCAGTACTTC. The chain has TRBV11-2 and TRBJ2-7; TRBD2 aligns across 9 bases. This CDR3 has 16 residues. CDR1 and CDR2 (germline): SGHAT, FQNNGV. Losses at the gene ends were 0 bases for V and 7 bases for J; bases not matched to a gene: 10. Full variable domain (outside the CDR3, taken from reference TRBV11-2 and TRBJ2-7): EAGVAQSPRYKIIEKRQSVAFWCNPISGHATLYWYQQILGQGPKLLIQFQNNGVVDDSQLPKDRFSAERLKGVDSTLKIQPAKLEDSAVYLCASSLDIAGGMGEQYFGPGTRLTVT.

The V and J genes are TRBV5-6 and TRBJ1-2; TRBD1 aligns across 8 bases. This CDR3 is 13 amino acids long. Germline V gene lookup returns CDR1 SGHDT and CDR2 YYEEEE. Trimming removed 5 bases from V and 12 bases from J; junction bases left unmatched: 12. The CDR3 nucleotides are TGTGCCAGCAGACCAATATTTCAGGGGGCCAACACCTTC. It encodes CASRPIFQGANTF.

This rearrangement joins TRBV4-1 to TRBJ2-3; TRBD2 matches at 7 bases. This CDR3 is built from 17 residues. V shed 2 bases and J 1 base; nucleotides not matched to a gene: 9. Looked up from germline, CDR1 is MGHRA and CDR2 is YSYEKL. CDR3 nucleotide sequence: TGCGCCAGCAGCCAAACCTATTCGGGACTACGCACAGATACGCAGTATTTT. Amino acids: CASSQTYSGLRTDTQYF.

V usage is TRBV7-9 and J usage is TRBJ2-5; 11 positions match TRBD2. The CDR3 consists of 15 residues. CDR1 is SEHNR and CDR2 is FQNEAQ in the germline V gene (reference sequence). V gave up 1 base and J gave up 5 bases; unmatched junction bases: 3. Written as DNA, the CDR3 is TGTGCCAGCAGCTTAGTAGCGGGAGGGCAGGAGACCCAGTACTTC. Protein: CASSLVAGGQETQYF.

This sequence joins TRBV21-1 and TRBJ1-1; the table's TRBD1 call for D was not verified on the DNA. TRBV21-1 is a known pseudogene. The CDR3 contains 14 residues. DNA for the CDR3: TGTGCCAGCAGCAATGACAGAAAGAACACTGAAGCTTTCTTT. Residues: CASSNDRKNTEAFF.

This chain links TRBV25-1 with TRBJ1-5; D may be TRBD1 (6 bases). CDR1 and CDR2 from the germline V gene are MGHDK and SYGVNS. The CDR3 extends over 16 amino acids. V dropped 1 base and J dropped 4 bases, with 14 bases sitting between them. Here the CDR3 DNA reads TGTGCCAGCAGTGAATCATCGGGGGGCAGAAATCAGCCCCAGCATTTT. Its protein product is CASSESSGGRNQPQHF.

This clone appeared a single time. V is TRBV7-9 and J is TRBJ2-5; 7 nucleotides agree with TRBD1. The CDR3 has 16 residues. The germline CDR1 and CDR2 sequences are SEHNR and FQNEAQ (reference sequence). V gave up 1 base and J gave up 2 bases; unmatched junction bases: 7. CDR3 residues: CASSLVLRTGQETQYF. CDR3 nucleotide sequence: TGTGCCAGCAGCTTAGTTCTCCGGACAGGACAAGAGACCCAGTACTTC.

The rearrangement uses TRBV5-5 and TRBJ1-4; D is undetermined. Germline V lookup: CDR1 SGHKS, CDR2 YYEKEE (reference sequence). The CDR3 runs to 15 residues. V was shortened by 0 bases and J by 8 bases, with 14 bases between the two germline ends. The CDR3 loop reads CASSLGGRPLEKLFF. CDR3 nucleotide sequence: TGTGCCAGCAGCTTGGGAGGGAGGCCTCTCGAAAAACTGTTTTTT.

The V call is TRBV7-6, the J call TRBJ2-5; 8 bases map to TRBD1. From germline, CDR1 is SGHVS and CDR2 FNYEAQ. J lost 1 base, V lost 4 bases, and 8 bases had no gene match. The CDR3 length is 16 residues. CDR3 sequence reads: CASSYLRDRLQETQYF. In DNA form, the CDR3 reads TGTGCCAGCAGCTACCTTAGGGACAGGCTCCAAGAGACCCAGTACTTC.

V usage is TRBV11-2 and J usage is TRBJ1-2; 8 bases line up with TRBD1. Germline lookup yields CDR1 SGHAT and CDR2 FQNNGV. V lost 1 base, J lost 3 bases, and 16 bases stayed unmatched. CDR3 length equals 19 residues. The CDR3 sequence is CASSLASYLSTGAHYGYTF. Here the CDR3 DNA reads TGTGCCAGCAGCTTAGCCTCCTACCTATCGACAGGGGCTCACTATGGCTACACCTTC. The complete variable domain, with remaining parts taken from reference TRBV11-2 and TRBJ1-2, reads EAGVAQSPRYKIIEKRQSVAFWCNPISGHATLYWYQQILGQGPKLLIQFQNNGVVDDSQLPKDRFSAERLKGVDSTLKIQPAKLEDSAVYLCASSLASYLSTGAHYGYTFGSGTRLTVV.

Remarks on this clone: Compared with germline, one end of the junction differs, possibly owing to a read error. V usage is TRBV15 and J usage is TRBJ2-1, with TRBD1 identical over 9 bases. Germline V gene data show CDR1 as LNHNV and CDR2 as YYDKDF (reference sequence). This CDR3 is 18 amino acids long. The CDR3 loop is CATSRDLGGTGSSNEQFF. CDR3 bases: TGTGCCACCAGCAGAGATCTAGGCGGGACAGGGTCCTCCAATGAGCAGTTCTTC.

The V and J genes are TRBV7-2 and TRBJ2-7, with D possibly TRBD1 on 5 matching bases. Trimming shortened V by 0 bases and J by 4 bases, and 10 bases separated the two germline ends. The CDR3 covers 14 residues. The germline V gene encodes CDR1 SGHTA and CDR2 FQGNSA. The CDR3 is CASSLAGDGYEQYF. DNA for the CDR3: TGTGCCAGCAGCTTAGCAGGGGATGGGTACGAGCAGTACTTC.

Notes on this clone: The junction departs from the called germline gene at one end, perhaps through a read error. The CDR3 region has the DNA TGTGCCAGCAGCCAAGATTTGTCGGGACTAGTAAGGGTCTTC. Its protein is CASSQDLSGLVRVF. The chain joins TRBV3-1 (or the pseudogene TRBV3-2) to TRBJ2-1, with 8 bases that match TRBD2. Germline V CDR1 and CDR2: LGHDT, YNNKEL (reference sequence). The CDR3 is made up of 14 amino acids.

The CDR3 protein is CAISEQEGVGYEQYF. The CDR3 nucleotides are TGTGCCATCAGTGAGCAGGAAGGGGTTGGTTACGAGCAGTACTTC. The genes are TRBV10-3 and TRBJ2-7, with D possibly TRBD1 on 5 matching bases. V lost 2 bases, J lost 4 bases, and 15 bases lay in between. The CDR3 consists of 15 residues. Germline CDR1 reads ENHRY; CDR2 reads SYGVKD.

About this clone: One junction end does not reproduce the germline sequence, and a read error may be involved. This rearrangement joins TRBV5-5 to TRBJ2-7, with D tentatively TRBD2 (7 bases). The CDR3 loop spans 17 amino acids. CDR1 and CDR2 (germline): SGHKS, YYEKEE (reference sequence). The CDR3 spells CARSLGAGRERAYEQYF. The DNA of the CDR3 is TGTGCCCGCAGCTTGGGGGCGGGGCGGGAGCGGGCCTACGAGCAGTACTTC.

V gene TRBV2 combines with J gene TRBJ1-5; D is undetermined. The V end lost 4 bases, the J end lost 0 bases, and 10 bases lay between the germline ends. The CDR3 length is 15 residues. The germline V gene encodes CDR1 SNHLY and CDR2 FYNNEI. The CDR3 here is CASSVGRNSNQPQHF. CDR3 sequence (DNA): TGTGCCAGCAGTGTGGGCAGAAATAGCAATCAGCCCCAGCATTTT.

The chain uses TRBV12-5 and TRBJ2-5, with D tentatively TRBD1 (5 bases). V lost 9 bases and J lost 0, with 11 bases in between. Germline V gene data show CDR1 as LGHNT and CDR2 as FRNRAP. The CDR3 spans 13 residues. This chain's CDR3 is CASSTGHQETQYF. As DNA, the CDR3 is TGTGCTAGCTCAACAGGACACCAAGAGACCCAGTACTTC.